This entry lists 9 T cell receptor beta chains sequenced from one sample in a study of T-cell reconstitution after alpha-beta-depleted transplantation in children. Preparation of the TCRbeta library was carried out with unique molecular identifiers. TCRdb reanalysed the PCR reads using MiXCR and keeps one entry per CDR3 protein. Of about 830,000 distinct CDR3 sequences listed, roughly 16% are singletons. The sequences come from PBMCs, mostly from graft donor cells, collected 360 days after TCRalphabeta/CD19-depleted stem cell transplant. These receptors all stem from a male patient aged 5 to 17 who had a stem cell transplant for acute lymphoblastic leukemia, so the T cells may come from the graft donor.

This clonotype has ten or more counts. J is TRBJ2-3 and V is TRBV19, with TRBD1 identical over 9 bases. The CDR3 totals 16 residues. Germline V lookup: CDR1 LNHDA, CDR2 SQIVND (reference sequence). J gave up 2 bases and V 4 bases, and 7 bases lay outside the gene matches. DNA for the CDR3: TGTGCCAGTAGTACAACGACAGGGGGTCTCACAGATACGCAGTATTTT. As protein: CASSTTTGGLTDTQYF.

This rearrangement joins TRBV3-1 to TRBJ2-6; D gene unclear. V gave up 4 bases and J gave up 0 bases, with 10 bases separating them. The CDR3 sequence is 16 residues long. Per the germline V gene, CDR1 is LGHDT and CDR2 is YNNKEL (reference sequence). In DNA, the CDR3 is TGTGCCAGCAGCCCGCTAGTTAGCTCTGGGGCCAACGTCCTGACTTTC. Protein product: CASSPLVSSGANVLTF.

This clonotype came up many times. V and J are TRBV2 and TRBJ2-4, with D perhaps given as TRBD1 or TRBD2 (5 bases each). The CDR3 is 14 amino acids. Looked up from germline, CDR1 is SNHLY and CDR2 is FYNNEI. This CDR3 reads CARGVGLAKNIQYF. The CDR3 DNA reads TGTGCGCGAGGGGTAGGCCTAGCCAAAAACATTCAGTACTTC.

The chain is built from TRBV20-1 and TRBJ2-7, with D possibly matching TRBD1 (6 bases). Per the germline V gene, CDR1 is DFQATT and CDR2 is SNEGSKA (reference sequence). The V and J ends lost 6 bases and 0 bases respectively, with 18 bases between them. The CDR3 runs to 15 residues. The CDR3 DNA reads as TGCAGTGCGTCCCCGGTCAGGGGCATCTCCTACGAGCAGTACTTC. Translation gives CSASPVRGISYEQYF.

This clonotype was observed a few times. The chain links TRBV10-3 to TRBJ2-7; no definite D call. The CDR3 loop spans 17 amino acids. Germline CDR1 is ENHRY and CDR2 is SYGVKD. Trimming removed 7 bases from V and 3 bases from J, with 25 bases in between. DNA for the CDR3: TGTGCCATCAAAGTTAGGCAGGAACATTCAACGTACTACGAGCAGTACTTC. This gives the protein CAIKVRQEHSTYYEQYF.

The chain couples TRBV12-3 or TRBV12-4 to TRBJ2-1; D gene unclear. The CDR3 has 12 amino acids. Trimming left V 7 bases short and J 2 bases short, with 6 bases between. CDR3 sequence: CASTSTYNEQFF. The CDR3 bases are TGTGCCAGCACCTCTACCTACAATGAGCAGTTCTTC.

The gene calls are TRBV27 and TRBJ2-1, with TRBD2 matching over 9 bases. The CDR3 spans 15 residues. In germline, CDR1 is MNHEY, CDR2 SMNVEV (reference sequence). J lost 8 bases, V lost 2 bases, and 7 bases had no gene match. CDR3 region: CASSLDLAGSDEQFF. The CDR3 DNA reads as TGTGCCAGCAGTTTAGATCTAGCGGGATCGGATGAGCAGTTCTTC.

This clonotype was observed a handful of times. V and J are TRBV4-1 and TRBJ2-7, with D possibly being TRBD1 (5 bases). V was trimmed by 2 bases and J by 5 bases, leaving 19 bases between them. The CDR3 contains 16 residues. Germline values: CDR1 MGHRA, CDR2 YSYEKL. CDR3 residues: CASSQSPYLGRDEQYF. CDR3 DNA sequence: TGCGCCAGCAGCCAAAGCCCCTATTTGGGCAGGGACGAGCAGTACTTC.

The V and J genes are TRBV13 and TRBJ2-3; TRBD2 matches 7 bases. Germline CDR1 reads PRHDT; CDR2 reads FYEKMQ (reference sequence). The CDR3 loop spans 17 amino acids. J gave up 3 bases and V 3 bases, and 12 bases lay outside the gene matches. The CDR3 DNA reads TGTGCCAGCAGCTTGACTAGCAACATGCCCTTAACAGATACGCAGTATTTT. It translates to CASSLTSNMPLTDTQYF.